One T cell receptor (beta chain) is described in this entry. No antigen is known for it. The CDR3 extends over 15 amino acids. Germline CDR1 SGHVS, CDR2 FNYEAQ. With V trimmed by 3 bases and J by 2 bases, 4 bases remained unmatched. These data are taken from a study of PD-1 blockade in classical Hodgkin lymphoma. General observations from the study: When set against healthy donors, newly diagnosed patients were reported to show lower baseline TCR diversity. Repertoires differed for reasons still undefined, possibly disease activity or prior therapy. A significant rise in TCR diversity by C4D1 was seen for CD4+ but not CD8+ cells.

All the patients suffered relapse after autologous stem cell transplantation, and brentuximab vedotin exposure differed. TCRdb's table, derived via immunoSEQ multiplex PCR, lists solely in-frame clones and lacks some. The sample has 40,000 to 45,000 clones, 76% seen once. This clonotype originated in a human donor with classical Hodgkin lymphoma. The rearrangement uses TRBV7-6 and TRBJ2-1; TRBD2 matches 7 bases. Sequencing was performed on peripheral blood mononuclear cells (PBMCs), taken at baseline. Here the CDR3 DNA reads TGTGCCAGCAGCTTTGCGGGAGAAACCTACAATGAGCAGTTCTTC. This encodes CASSFAGETYNEQFF.